This TCR beta chain was observed in a study of blood T cell repertoires in COVID-19. Whole-study context: Some COVID-19 samples were acute and others convalescent; all came from the United States, Italy and Spain. T cells, B-cell-depleted T cells, or PBMCs supplied cDNA or gDNA.

The authors' processing: Nucleated cell counts were estimated from reference gene primer amplification. The protocol was immunoSEQ multiplex PCR, while the TCRdb copy is restricted to in-frame clones and leaves out a portion. V, J and clone size are taken as reported in that table, and D and trimming were inferred from the DNA itself. The table includes fewer than 300,000 clones, about 73% detected once. V lost 5 bases and J 7 bases, leaving 7 bases between the germline ends. Germline V gene lookup returns CDR1 SGHAT and CDR2 FQNNGV. The CDR3 runs to 11 residues. This rearrangement joins TRBV11-2 to TRBJ2-3; D is unclear. The sequencing input was peripheral blood. The TCR sequence derives from an elderly woman with acute or convalescent COVID-19. CDR3 nucleotides: TGTGCCAGCAGCCCCCGGTATACGCAGTATTTT. Amino acid sequence: CASSPRYTQYF.